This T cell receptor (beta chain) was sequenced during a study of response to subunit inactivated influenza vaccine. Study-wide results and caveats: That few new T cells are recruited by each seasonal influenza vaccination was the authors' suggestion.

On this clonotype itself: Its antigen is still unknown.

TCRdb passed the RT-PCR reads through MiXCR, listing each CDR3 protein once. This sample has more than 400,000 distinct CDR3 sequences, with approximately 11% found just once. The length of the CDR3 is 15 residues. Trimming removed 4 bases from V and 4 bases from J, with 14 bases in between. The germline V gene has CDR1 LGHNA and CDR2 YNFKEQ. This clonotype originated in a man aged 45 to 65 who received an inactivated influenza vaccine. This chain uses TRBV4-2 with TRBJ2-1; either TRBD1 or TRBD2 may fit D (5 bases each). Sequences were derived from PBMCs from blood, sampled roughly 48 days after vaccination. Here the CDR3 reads CASSPHRDGYNEQFF. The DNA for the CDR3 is TGTGCCAGCAGCCCTCACCGGGACGGATACAATGAGCAGTTCTTC.